The next 28 T cell receptor beta chains were all read from a single sample in a study of tumor-infiltrating lymphocytes in primary liver carcinoma. From 500 ng of total RNA, TCR beta-specific cDNA was reverse-transcribed using a constant-region primer. For TCR beta, libraries were produced by three nested multiplex PCR rounds using slightly modified ARM-PCR. Researchers ran the first two PCR rounds for roughly 10 cycles each with TRBV1-TRBV30 forward primers and a C-beta reverse primer. TCRdb called the multiplex PCR reads again in MiXCR, with one record for every CDR3 protein. Among 99,000 or so distinct CDR3 sequences listed, 55% to 75% were seen once. From unsorted bulk tissue weighing about 18-30 mg, DNA and RNA were co-extracted. Sequences were obtained from liver tumor tissue from sampling region 5. Subset meaning: tumor region T5, tumor centre. Source of these receptors: a woman aged 55-70 years with primary liver carcinoma and hepatitis B virus infection.

A word on this clonotype: Since the CDR3 does not end with the conserved phenylalanine or tryptophan, this likely comes from a read error. Because the CDR3's place on the DNA is in doubt, the DNA is left out and the CDR3 is given as listed by TCRdb. This sequence joins TRBV10-3 and TRBJ2-3; the D call of TRBD2 is as the table states it, not checked on the DNA. CDR1 is ENHRY and CDR2 is SYGVKD in the germline V gene. The CDR3 region is 13 residues in length, termini included. The CDR3 is CAIRQAGEDTEYC.

As regards this clonotype: The junction shows a germline mismatch at one end, possibly a read error. This chain uses TRBV5-1 with TRBJ1-4, with a weak D call TRBD1 (6 bases). The germline V gene has CDR1 SGHRS and CDR2 YFSETQ. The CDR3 has 16 amino acids. CDR3 nucleotide sequence: TGTGCCAGCAGCGCTGTACAGGGAGGAACTAATGAAAAACTGTTTTTT. Protein sequence: CASSAVQGGTNEKLFF.

As regards this clonotype: Germline and junction disagree at one end, which may indicate a read error. The chain links TRBV29-1 to TRBJ2-3; 11 bases line up with TRBD2. From germline, CDR1 is SQVTM and CDR2 ANQGSEA. This CDR3 contains 15 residues. Here the CDR3 DNA reads TGCAGAGTTGCTACTAGCGGGAGTATTGCAGATACGCAGTATTTT. It specifies CRVATSGSIADTQYF.

The chain uses TRBV12-3 or TRBV12-4 and TRBJ1-1, with TRBD1 matching over 7 bases. The V gene end was trimmed by 7 bases and the J gene end by 5 bases; junction bases not matched to a gene: 7. The CDR3 loop spans 13 amino acids. CDR3 sequence reads: CASTPQTGTEAFF. The DNA of the CDR3 is TGTGCCAGCACTCCCCAGACAGGGACTGAAGCTTTCTTT.

Remarks on this clonotype: A much larger clonotype is one base distant, so this may be a read error. The chain carries TRBV5-5 and TRBJ1-4; tentative D call: TRBD1 (5 bases). The germline V and J ends were trimmed by 0 bases and 8 bases, with 11 bases remaining between them. The CDR3 is 14 amino acids. CDR1 is SGHKS and CDR2 is YYEKEE in the germline V gene (reference sequence). CDR3 DNA: TGTGCCAGCAGCTTGGGATGGGGCGACGAAAAACTGTTTTTT. It codes for CASSLGWGDEKLFF.

About this clonotype itself: A read error may explain this, as a much larger clone is one base away. The rearrangement uses TRBV5-4 and TRBJ2-1; D is unclear. This CDR3 is built from 14 residues. The germline V gene has CDR1 SGHNT and CDR2 YYREEE (reference sequence). In DNA form, the CDR3 reads TGTGCCAGCAGCTTTCGGTCTAACTACAAGGAGCAGTTCTTC. Amino acids: CASSFRSNYKEQFF.

Judged by abundance, this clonotype is medium-sized. This sequence joins TRBV11-2 and TRBJ1-2; unclear D gene. With 0 bases removed from V and 0 bases from J, the gap between germline ends came to 5 bases. The CDR3 totals 14 residues. Looked up from germline, CDR1 is SGHAT and CDR2 is FQNNGV. The CDR3 is CASSLDWANYGYTF. DNA for the CDR3: TGTGCCAGCAGCTTAGATTGGGCTAACTATGGCTACACCTTC.

This clonotype appeared once. The conserved closing phenylalanine or tryptophan is absent in this CDR3, likely reflecting a read error. The chain uses TRBV7-9 and TRBJ2-5; the match to TRBD2 covers 9 bases. From germline, CDR1 is SEHNR and CDR2 FQNEAQ (reference sequence). CDR3 length: 16 residues. Germline trimming cut 6 bases from V and 0 bases from J; bases unmatched to any gene: 8. CDR3: CASSPRASGNQETQYI. DNA of the CDR3: TGTGCCAGCAGTCCCCGGGCTAGCGGGAACCAAGAGACCCAGTACATC.

This chain connects TRBV6-1 to TRBJ2-1; D gene unclear. The CDR3 is made up of 16 amino acids. Trimming pared 5 bases from V and 3 bases from J, leaving 17 bases between. The V gene's germline CDR1 is MNHNS and CDR2 SASEGT. The CDR3 coding sequence is TGTGCCAGCAGTCATGTGATGAGGCGAGACTACAATGAGCAGTTCTTC. This codes for CASSHVMRRDYNEQFF.

A word on this clonotype: The conserved phenylalanine or tryptophan is not found at the CDR3 terminus, so this likely reflects a read error. J is TRBJ2-1 and V is TRBV11-2, with a tentative D call TRBD2 (7 bases). In germline, CDR1 is SGHAT, CDR2 FQNNGV. The length of the CDR3 is 16 residues. The CDR3 sequence is CARSLGGGQLRNEQFL. In nucleotides, the CDR3 is TGTGCCAGGAGCTTAGGGGGGGGTCAGCTGAGGAATGAGCAGTTCCTC.

This CDR3 is CASSVESAFSTEAFF. CDR3 sequence (DNA): TGTGCCAGCAGCGTAGAGAGTGCCTTTAGCACTGAAGCTTTCTTT. This chain connects TRBV9 to TRBJ1-1, with unresolved D. This CDR3 is 15 amino acids long. The germline CDR1 and CDR2 sequences are SGDLS and YYNGEE. V shed 0 bases and J shed 4 bases, with 13 bases lying between them.

This clonotype was seen only once. At one end, the junction sequence differs from germline, possibly due to a read error. This rearrangement joins TRBV5-1 to TRBJ1-2; the match to TRBD1 covers 8 bases. From germline, CDR1 is SGHRS and CDR2 YFSETQ. The CDR3 is 15 amino acids. The CDR3 spells CGSSHGQGANYGYTF. CDR3 nucleotide sequence: TGCGGCAGCAGCCATGGACAGGGAGCCAACTATGGTTACACCTTC. Complete variable domain (other parts from reference TRBV5-1 and TRBJ1-2): KAGVTQTPRYLIKTRGQQVTLSCSPISGHRSVSWYQQTPGQGLQFLFEYFSETQRNKGNFPGRFSGRQFSNSRSEMNVSTLELGDSALYLCGSSHGQGANYGYTFGSGTRLTVV.

Points on this clonotype: A junction boundary mismatches the germline segment, possibly from a read error. The genes are TRBV7-9 and TRBJ1-1; D call uncertain. The CDR3 length is 14 residues. CDR1 and CDR2 (germline): SEHNR, FQNEAQ (reference sequence). The CDR3 region has the DNA TGTGCCAACAGCCCCCGGACGGGGAACACTGAAGCTTTCTTT. Translated: CANSPRTGNTEAFF.

V and J are TRBV2 and TRBJ1-1; tentative D call: TRBD1 (5 bases). V lost 2 bases to trimming and J lost 1 base, with 14 bases between them. CDR1 is SNHLY and CDR2 is FYNNEI in the germline V gene. The CDR3 runs 16 residues. In DNA, the CDR3 is TGTGCCAGCAGTGAATTCCGCGGGACGTCGAACACTGAAGCTTTCTTT. Translated, it gives CASSEFRGTSNTEAFF.

V gene TRBV28 combines with J gene TRBJ2-6; 7 nucleotides align to TRBD1. The CDR3 is made up of 23 amino acids. Germline CDR1 MDHEN, CDR2 SYDVKM. Germline trimming cut 2 bases from V and 0 bases from J; bases unmatched to any gene: 22. Here the CDR3 reads CASSLGDYAPRQGGSSGANVLTF. As DNA, the CDR3 is TGTGCCAGCAGTTTAGGGGATTATGCCCCCCGACAGGGCGGTAGCTCTGGGGCCAACGTCCTGACTTTC.

The table lists this clonotype with a few counts. This chain connects TRBV18 to TRBJ2-1; D might be TRBD2 (5 bases). V was trimmed by 3 bases and J by 4 bases, leaving 16 bases between them. This CDR3 has 16 residues. CDR1 is KGHSH, CDR2 LQKENI, per germline. CDR3 in amino acids: CASSPTSAQRYNEQFF. CDR3 DNA: TGTGCCAGCTCACCTACTAGTGCTCAGCGTTACAATGAGCAGTTCTTC.

Worth noting for this clonotype: The missing conserved phenylalanine or tryptophan at the end of this CDR3 makes a read error likely. The chain couples TRBV29-1 to TRBJ1-1; D ambiguous. The CDR3 is 11 residues long. In germline, CDR1 is SQVTM, CDR2 ANQGSEA. CDR3 bases: TGTAGCTTCAGCCGGGAGGTTGAAGCTTTCTTA. Its protein is CSFSREVEAFL.

This clonotype was seen just once. This could be a read error, since a much larger clone is one nucleotide away. The chain links TRBV11-2 to TRBJ2-7, with 8 bases that match TRBD1. The germline V gene has CDR1 SGHAT and CDR2 FQNNGV. CDR3 length: 13 residues. The CDR3 region has the DNA TGTGCCAACAGCTCAGGACAGGGCCGGGGGCAGTACTTC. This translates into CANSSGQGRGQYF.

Turning to this clonotype: A much larger clone lies one base from this, so it may be a read error. The CDR3 region is CASSIAAESTDTQYF. CDR3 in DNA: TGTGCCAGCAGCATAGCGGCGGAGAGCACAGATACGCAGTATTTT. The genes are TRBV9 and TRBJ2-3; D perhaps matches TRBD2 (6 bases). The CDR3 runs 15 residues. The germline V gene encodes CDR1 SGDLS and CDR2 YYNGEE. V was clipped by 4 bases and J by 0 bases, with 12 bases between them.

About this clonotype itself: This may be a read error, as it is one base from a much larger clone. V usage is TRBV28 and J usage is TRBJ2-7, with a tentative D call TRBD2 (6 bases). From germline, CDR1 is MDHEN and CDR2 SYDVKM. The CDR3 is made up of 14 amino acids. CDR3 protein: CATSIGGLSYELYF. The CDR3 coding sequence is TGTGCCACTTCCATCGGGGGACTGTCCTACGAGCTGTACTTC.

DNA for the CDR3: TGTGCCAGGAGCCCGGTAACTAGCGGGAGTTATGATGAGCAGTTCTTC. This sequence encodes CARSPVTSGSYDEQFF. This chain links TRBV5-7 with TRBJ2-1; 11 nucleotides match TRBD2. TRBV5-7 is an ORF for which the function is uncertain. CDR3 length: 16 residues. Trimming cost V 8 bases and J 8 bases; bases outside gene matches: 15.

Comments on this clonotype: A much more abundant neighbour one base away suggests this may be a read error. The chain combines TRBV28 with TRBJ2-5, with D unclear. CDR1 is MDHEN and CDR2 is SYDVKM in the germline V gene. CDR3 size: 15 residues. The V end lost 6 bases, the J end lost 5 bases, and 19 bases lay between the germline ends. The CDR3 DNA reads as TGTGCCAGCAGCCCGTGGGAAGTCTTAGTGGAGACCCAGTACTTC. This codes for CASSPWEVLVETQYF.

This clonotype was seen only a few times. Since a much larger clone is just one base distant, this may be a read error. This is likely a read error, given that the CDR3 carries no conserved phenylalanine or tryptophan at its end. The chain is built from TRBV6-5 and TRBJ2-3, with D maybe TRBD1 (5 bases). Per the germline V gene, CDR1 is MNHEY and CDR2 is SVGAGI. The CDR3 consists of 14 residues. V was trimmed by 2 bases and J by 4 bases, leaving 10 bases between them. CDR3 in DNA: TGTGCCAGCAGTTACATAAGGGGCCCAGATACGCAGTATCTT. Encoded protein: CASSYIRGPDTQYL.

Concerning this clonotype: Compared with germline, one end of the junction differs, possibly owing to a read error. This chain uses TRBV6-5 with TRBJ2-7; no reliable D call. The CDR3 is made up of 13 amino acids. Germline V CDR1 and CDR2: MNHEY, SVGAGI. CDR3 loop: CVSSSSLTYEHYF. The CDR3 nucleotides are TGTGTCAGCAGTTCCTCACTTACCTACGAGCATTACTTC.

This clonotype was observed many times. One junction end disagrees with the germline gene, perhaps due to a read error. This chain links TRBV11-3 with TRBJ2-1; D not resolved. CDR1 SGHNT and CDR2 YENEEA come from the germline V gene. The CDR3 has 16 amino acids. CDR3 in amino acids: CASSPPGDSNYNERFF. The CDR3 DNA sequence: TGTGCCAGCAGCCCCCCCGGAGATTCCAATTACAATGAGCGGTTCTTC. The full variable domain, in which reference TRBV11-3 and TRBJ2-1 provide the parts outside the CDR3, is EAGVVQSPRYKIIEKKQPVAFWCNPISGHNTLYWYLQNLGQGPELLIRYENEEAVDDSQLPKDRFSAERLKGVDSTLKIQPAELGDSAVYLCASSPPGDSNYNERFFGPGTRLTVL.

The chain carries TRBV29-1 and TRBJ1-1; D unclear. V was clipped by 8 bases and J by 2 bases, with 21 bases between them. This CDR3 spans 15 amino acids. Per germline, CDR1 SQVTM and CDR2 ANQGSEA. The DNA for the CDR3 is TGCAGCATTATGTATTCCGAGACATTAAACACTGAAGCTTTCTTT. It specifies CSIMYSETLNTEAFF.

Comment on this clonotype: Without the conserved terminal phenylalanine or tryptophan, this CDR3 likely stems from a read error. The V call is TRBV6-6, the J call TRBJ2-1, with 8 bases aligning to TRBD1. Per germline, CDR1 MNHNY and CDR2 SVGAGI (reference sequence). The CDR3 consists of 17 residues. CDR3 in amino acids: CASSYTAGGSPYNEQFS. Here the CDR3 DNA reads TGTGCCAGTAGTTATACGGCAGGGGGCTCGCCCTACAATGAGCAGTTCTCC.

For this clonotype: A read error may account for a junction end that differs from germline. V is TRBV12-3 or TRBV12-4 and J is TRBJ2-7; tentative D call: TRBD2 (5 bases). This CDR3 has 15 amino acids. CDR3 loop: CASSFGIRGGYKQYF. For the CDR3, the DNA is TGTGCTAGCAGTTTCGGGATCAGAGGAGGCTACAAGCAGTACTTC.